Presented here are 28 T cell receptor beta chains from one specimen sequenced in a study of T cells in lung cancer brain metastases. TCRdb keeps only in-frame clones here, not all; method: immunoSEQ multiplex PCR. Among approximately 4,800 clones listed, roughly 85% were seen once. The specimen sequenced was tumor tissue from the primary lung tumor. These receptor sequences come from a woman in her 50s with non-small cell lung cancer.

V gene TRBV9 combines with J gene TRBJ1-1, with D hard to call. Trimming shortened V by 0 bases and J by 0 bases, and 9 bases separated the two germline ends. Germline V lookup: CDR1 SGDLS, CDR2 YYNGEE. This CDR3 is 15 amino acids long. For the CDR3, the DNA is TGTGCCAGCAGCGTAGCTGCAGGCATGAACACTGAAGCTTTCTTT. Residues: CASSVAAGMNTEAFF.

The chain's CDR3 is CASSRDSYEQYV. The CDR3 region has the DNA TGCGCCAGCAGCCGGGATTCCTACGAGCAGTACGTC. The chain combines TRBV5-1 with TRBJ2-7; maybe TRBD2 (5 bases). Deletions cut 4 bases from V and 1 base from J, with 6 bases between. The CDR3 sequence is 12 residues long. In germline, CDR1 is SGHRS, CDR2 YFSETQ.

This clone was recorded only once. The chain has TRBV11-1 and TRBJ1-3, with D tentatively TRBD1 (6 bases). Per germline, CDR1 SGHAT and CDR2 FQDESV (reference sequence). The CDR3 is made up of 17 amino acids. V gave up 4 bases and J gave up 0 bases, with 16 bases separating them. CDR3 DNA: TGTGCCAGCAGCTCTGAGTTGGGACACCACTCTGGAAACACCATATATTTT. As protein: CASSSELGHHSGNTIYF.

This clone was counted a single time. This chain links TRBV13 with TRBJ2-1, with 7 bases that match TRBD2. The CDR3 is 17 amino acids. CDR1 and CDR2 (germline): PRHDT, FYEKMQ (reference sequence). V lost 8 bases, J lost 1 base, and 14 bases stayed unmatched. CDR3 amino acids: CASGEGTILRSYNEQFF. The DNA of the CDR3 is TGTGCCAGCGGCGAGGGGACTATATTGAGGTCCTACAATGAGCAGTTCTTC.

As to this clone: At one of its ends the junction is not consistent with the germline gene, which may arise from a read error. The chain recombines TRBV27 with TRBJ1-1; D may be TRBD1 (5 bases). CDR1 MNHEY and CDR2 SMNVEV come from the germline V gene (reference sequence). The CDR3 has 14 residues. CDR3 sequence reads: CASSPDGAHTETFF. CDR3 sequence (DNA): TGTGCCAGCAGTCCCGACGGGGCTCATACTGAAACTTTCTTT.

V and J are TRBV7-6 and TRBJ1-5, with a tentative D call TRBD1 (6 bases). The ends were cut back, 1 base at V and 4 bases at J, with 11 bases in the middle. The CDR3 has 15 amino acids. The germline V gene encodes CDR1 SGHVS and CDR2 FNYEAQ. Here the CDR3 DNA reads TGTGCCAGCAGCTTAGTTGGGGGGGCGAATCAGCCCCAGCATTTT. This gives the protein CASSLVGGANQPQHF.

This sequence joins TRBV29-1 and TRBJ1-1; D is ambiguous. Germline CDR1 and CDR2: SQVTM and ANQGSEA. Between the trimmed V and J ends, which lost 7 bases and 7 bases, there was a span of 10 bases. The CDR3 totals 10 residues. CDR3 loop: CSALTDEAFF. The CDR3 nucleotides are TGCAGCGCGTTGACGGATGAAGCTTTCTTT.

The rearrangement links TRBV10-2 to TRBJ2-7; D is unclear. The CDR3 runs to 16 residues. Germline V lookup: CDR1 WSHSY, CDR2 SAAADI. Trimming pared 3 bases from V and 3 bases from J, leaving 18 bases between. CDR3 DNA: TGCGCCAGCAGTGAAAGCTCGGCAGATGGGTTCTACGAGCAGTACGTC. Encoded protein: CASSESSADGFYEQYV.

V and J are TRBV5-6 and TRBJ1-2; no reliable D call. Looked up from germline, CDR1 is SGHDT and CDR2 is YYEEEE. The CDR3 contains 14 residues. The V end lost 2 bases, the J end lost 2 bases, and 10 bases lay between the germline ends. The CDR3 region is CASSFWKNNYGYTF. CDR3 coding DNA: TGTGCCAGCAGCTTTTGGAAGAACAACTATGGCTACACCTTC.

The rearrangement links TRBV5-4 to TRBJ2-7; no reliable D call. Looked up from germline, CDR1 is SGHNT and CDR2 is YYREEE (reference sequence). Trimming left V 2 bases short and J 0 bases short, with 9 bases between. The CDR3 runs 14 residues. The CDR3 sequence: CASSFDPSSYEQYV. The CDR3, as DNA: TGTGCCAGCAGCTTTGACCCAAGCTCCTACGAGCAGTACGTC.

As to this clone: One junction end disagrees with the germline gene, perhaps due to a read error. CDR3: CASSLQGIGLYGYIF. The CDR3 bases are TGTGCCAGCAGCCTACAGGGAATAGGGCTCTATGGCTACATCTTC. This chain links TRBV5-8 with TRBJ1-2; TRBD1 might be the D (6 bases). In germline, CDR1 is SGHTS, CDR2 YDEGEE. This CDR3 has 15 amino acids.

Notes on this clone: Sequence at one end of the junction differs from germline and may be a read error. The chain has TRBV9 and TRBJ1-4, with 8 bases that match TRBD1. This CDR3 has 15 residues. The germline V gene has CDR1 SGDLS and CDR2 YYNGEE. The CDR3 reads CVSSQQGASNEKLFF. In DNA, the CDR3 is TGTGTCAGCAGTCAGCAGGGGGCCTCTAATGAAAAACTGTTTTTT.

This clone was seen just once. Here the CDR3 reads CAIREDSSRGEQFF. The CDR3 nucleotides read TGTGCCATCAGAGAGGACTCTAGCCGAGGTGAGCAGTTCTTC. J is TRBJ2-1 and V is TRBV10-3, with D possibly TRBD2 on 5 matching bases. The CDR3 runs to 14 residues. Trimming removed 6 bases from V and 9 bases from J, with 18 bases in between. The germline V gene has CDR1 ENHRY and CDR2 SYGVKD.

J is TRBJ2-7 and V is TRBV7-8; the D gene is possibly TRBD2 (5 bases). V was shortened by 2 bases and J by 3 bases, with 8 bases between the two germline ends. The CDR3 consists of 13 residues. CDR1 and CDR2 from the germline V gene are SGHVS and FQNEAQ. CDR3 in DNA: TGTGCCAGCAGCTTAAGACGGGACTACGAGCAGTACGTC. It yields the protein CASSLRRDYEQYV.

The J gene is TRBJ1-2, the V gene TRBV27; 7 bases are shared with TRBD1. V dropped 5 bases and J dropped 4; count of bases not matched to a gene: 7. Germline V gene sequence: CDR1 MNHEY, CDR2 SMNVEV (reference sequence). This CDR3 region has 14 residues. The CDR3 loop is CASSLGQNLYGYTF. CDR3 coding DNA: TGTGCCAGCAGTCTGGGACAGAATCTCTATGGCTACACCTTC.

V is TRBV5-8 and J is TRBJ2-1; 9 positions match TRBD2. The CDR3 has 15 residues. V dropped 0 bases and J dropped 10; count of bases not matched to a gene: 8. CDR1 SGHTS and CDR2 YDEGEE come from the germline V gene. The CDR3 DNA reads as TGTGCCAGCAGCTTGGCCCCGGGACTAGCCTCCGAGCAGTTCTTC. Translation: CASSLAPGLASEQFF. Variable domain in full (rest from reference TRBV5-8 and TRBJ2-1): EAGVTQSPTHLIKTRGQQATLRCSPISGHTSVYWYQQALGLGLQFLLWYDEGEERNRGNFPPRFSGRQFPNYSSELNVNALELEDSALYLCASSLAPGLASEQFFGPGTRLTVL.

The chain couples TRBV5-6 to TRBJ1-1; D is perhaps TRBD1 (5 bases). Germline lookup yields CDR1 SGHDT and CDR2 YYEEEE. This CDR3 spans 14 amino acids. V was shortened by 4 bases and J by 1 base, with 11 bases between the two germline ends. This CDR3 reads CASSLFTGNTEAFF. The CDR3 DNA follows: TGTGCCAGCAGCCTATTCACAGGGAACACTGAAGCTTTCTTT.

This clone was seen once. The chain couples TRBV27 to TRBJ1-2, with 7 bases identical to TRBD1. The CDR3 consists of 12 residues. CDR1 and CDR2 from the germline V gene are MNHEY and SMNVEV (reference sequence). Unmatched junction bases numbered 4, after V lost 8 bases and J lost 4 bases. The CDR3 sequence is CASGTDVYGYTF. The CDR3 DNA reads as TGTGCCAGCGGGACAGACGTCTATGGCTACACCTTC.

The V gene is TRBV19, the J gene TRBJ1-2; 7 nucleotides line up with TRBD1. This CDR3 contains 14 residues. V was clipped by 5 bases and J by 5 bases; unmatched bases: 8. Germline CDR1 LNHDA, CDR2 SQIVND (reference sequence). Here the CDR3 DNA reads TGTGCCAGTAGTGCCCCAGGGGGGGGATATGGCTACACCTTC. This sequence encodes CASSAPGGGYGYTF.

On this clone itself: A junction end diverges from the germline sequence, so it may reflect a read error. The chain employs TRBV19 and TRBJ1-2, with D unresolved. The germline CDR1 and CDR2 sequences are LNHDA and SQIVND (reference sequence). CDR3 length equals 14 residues. The DNA of the CDR3 is TGTGCTAGTAGTATAATAGGGAAAGGTCGTGGCTACACCTTC. It encodes CASSIIGKGRGYTF.

CDR3 bases: TGTGCCAGCAGCCGGGACTCGAGCACAGATACGCAGTATTTT. The encoded protein is CASSRDSSTDTQYF. V is TRBV2 and J is TRBJ2-3; TRBD2 is a possible D gene (6 bases). CDR1 SNHLY and CDR2 FYNNEI come from the germline V gene. The CDR3 has 14 residues. The ends were cut back, 6 bases at V and 0 bases at J, with 10 bases in the middle.

Concerning this clone: The sample carries other DNA sequences with the same CDR3. The rearrangement links TRBV7-9 to TRBJ1-4; D gene unclear. V shed 4 bases and J shed 8 bases, with 26 bases lying between them. CDR3 size: 18 residues. Germline CDR1 SEHNR, CDR2 FQNEAQ (reference sequence). In DNA form, the CDR3 reads TGTGCCAGCAGCTCTCCCCCAGGATTTGCTTTTCCGGGGGAAAAACTGTTTTTT. Amino acids: CASSSPPGFAFPGEKLFF.

V and J are TRBV19 and TRBJ1-1; D remains unclear. The V end lost 7 bases, the J end lost 0 bases, and 3 bases lay between the germline ends. The CDR3 covers 11 residues. Germline-derived CDR1 and CDR2 are LNHDA and SQIVND (reference sequence). CDR3 residues: CASTLNTEAFF. As DNA, the CDR3 is TGTGCCAGTACCCTGAACACTGAAGCTTTCTTT. Together with reference TRBV19 and TRBJ1-1, the CDR3 gives the full variable domain: DGGITQSPKYLFRKEGQNVTLSCEQNLNHDAMYWYRQDPGQGLRLIYYSQIVNDFQKGDIAEGYSVSREKKESFPLTVTSAQKNPTAFYLCASTLNTEAFFGQGTRLTVV.

V is TRBV7-3 and J is TRBJ1-1, with 7 bases lining up with TRBD1. This CDR3 has 14 residues. Germline V gene data show CDR1 as SGHTA and CDR2 as FQGTGA. J gave up 4 bases and V 6 bases, and 8 bases lay outside the gene matches. Here the CDR3 DNA reads TGTGCCAGCAGGGCACAGGGGAGGAGCACTGAAGCTTTCTTT. Protein sequence: CASRAQGRSTEAFF.

The rearrangement uses TRBV11-2 and TRBJ1-1; D unclear. CDR1 is SGHAT and CDR2 is FQNNGV in the germline V gene. This CDR3 contains 11 residues. The germline V and J ends were trimmed by 5 bases and 8 bases, with 9 bases remaining between them. In DNA, the CDR3 is TGTGCCAGCAGCCGAACCACCGAAGCTTTCTTT. Its translation is CASSRTTEAFF.

The CDR3 DNA is TGTGCCAGCAGCTTACAGGCGGGAGTAACCTACAATGAGCAGTTCTTC. This encodes CASSLQAGVTYNEQFF. The chain employs TRBV7-3 and TRBJ2-1; 7 bases are shared with TRBD2. The CDR3 sequence is 16 residues long. V lost 2 bases and J lost 2; bases outside the gene matches: 6. The V gene's germline CDR1 is SGHTA and CDR2 FQGTGA. The full variable domain, its missing parts supplied by reference TRBV7-3 and TRBJ2-1, is GAGVSQTPSNKVTEKGKYVELRCDPISGHTALYWYRQSLGQGPEFLIYFQGTGAADDSGLPNDRFFAVRPEGSVSTLKIQRTERGDSAVYLCASSLQAGVTYNEQFFGPGTRLTVL.

In its sample, this clone was seen once. The V and J genes are TRBV7-2 and TRBJ1-5; unclear D gene. Trimming stripped 3 bases from V and 4 bases from J, with 7 bases between. Germline lookup yields CDR1 SGHTA and CDR2 FQGNSA. This CDR3 spans 13 amino acids. CDR3 bases: TGTGCCAGCAGCTTTTCTCCGAATCAGCCCCAGCATTTT. Translation: CASSFSPNQPQHF. Complete variable domain (other parts from reference TRBV7-2 and TRBJ1-5): GAGVSQSPSNKVTEKGKDVELRCDPISGHTALYWYRQSLGQGLEFLIYFQGNSAPDKSGLPSDRFSAERTGGSVSTLTIQRTQQEDSAVYLCASSFSPNQPQHFGDGTRLSIL.

This chain joins TRBV6-5 and TRBJ1-2; D gene ambiguous. CDR3 length equals 13 residues. The V gene lost 6 bases and the J gene lost 4 bases, with 12 bases spanning the gap. Germline V gene lookup returns CDR1 MNHEY and CDR2 SVGAGI. The CDR3 DNA follows: TGTGCCAGCAGCCGCGGCCATCTCTATGGCTACACCTTC. Residues: CASSRGHLYGYTF.